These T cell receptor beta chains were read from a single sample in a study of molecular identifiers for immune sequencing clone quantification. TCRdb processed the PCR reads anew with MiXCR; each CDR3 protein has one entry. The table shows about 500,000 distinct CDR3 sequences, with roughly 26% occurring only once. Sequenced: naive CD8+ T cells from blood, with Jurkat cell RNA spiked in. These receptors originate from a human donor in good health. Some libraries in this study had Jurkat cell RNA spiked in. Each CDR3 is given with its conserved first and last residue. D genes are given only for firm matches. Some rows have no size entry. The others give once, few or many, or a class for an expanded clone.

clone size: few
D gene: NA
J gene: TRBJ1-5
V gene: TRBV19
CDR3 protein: CASSTRSGSDQPQHF
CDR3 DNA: TGTGCCAGTAGTACTAGGTCTGGCAGCGATCAGCCCCAGCATTTT

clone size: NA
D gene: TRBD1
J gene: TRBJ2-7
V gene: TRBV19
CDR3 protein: CASSDRDYEQYF
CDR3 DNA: TGTGCCAGTAGCGACAGGGACTACGAGCAGTACTTC

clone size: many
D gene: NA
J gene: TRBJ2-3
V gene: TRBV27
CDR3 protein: CASSLYGARATDTQYF
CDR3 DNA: TGTGCCAGCAGTTTATACGGGGCCAGAGCCACAGATACGCAGTATTTT

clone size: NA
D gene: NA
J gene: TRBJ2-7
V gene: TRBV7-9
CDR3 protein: CASSLIQGTTSKLYEQYF
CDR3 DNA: TGTGCCAGCAGCTTAATACAGGGTACGACTTCAAAATTATACGAGCAGTACTTC

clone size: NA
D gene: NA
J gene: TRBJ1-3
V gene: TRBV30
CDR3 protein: CAWSVGLTGDTIYF
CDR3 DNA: TGTGCCTGGAGTGTTGGACTGACTGGAGACACCATATATTTT

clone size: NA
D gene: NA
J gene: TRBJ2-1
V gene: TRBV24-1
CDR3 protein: CATSDPPRQGGNEQFF
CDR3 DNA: TGTGCCACCAGTGATCCACCCCGGCAGGGGGGGAATGAGCAGTTCTTC

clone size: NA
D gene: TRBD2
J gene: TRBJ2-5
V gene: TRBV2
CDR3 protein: CASSGRGGGKETQYF
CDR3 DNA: TGTGCCAGCAGTGGGCGCGGGGGGGGGAAAGAGACCCAGTACTTC

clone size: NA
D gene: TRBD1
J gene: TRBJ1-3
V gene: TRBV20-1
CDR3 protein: CRPPNSCGQGQQNTIYF
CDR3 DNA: TGCAGACCACCGAACTCCTGCGGACAGGGCCAACAAAACACCATATATTTT

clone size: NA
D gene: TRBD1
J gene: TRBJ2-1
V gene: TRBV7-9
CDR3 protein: CASSVNRDRLDNEQFF
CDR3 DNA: TGTGCCAGCAGCGTCAACCGGGACAGATTAGACAATGAGCAGTTCTTC

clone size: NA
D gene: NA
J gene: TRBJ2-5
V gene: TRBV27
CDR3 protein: CASSPATYQETQYF
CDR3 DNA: TGTGCCAGCAGTCCGGCCACGTACCAAGAGACCCAGTACTTC

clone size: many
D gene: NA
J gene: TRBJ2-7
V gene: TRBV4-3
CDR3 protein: CASSQDRAGYEQYF
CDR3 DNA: TGCGCCAGCAGCCAAGATCGTGCGGGATACGAGCAGTACTTC

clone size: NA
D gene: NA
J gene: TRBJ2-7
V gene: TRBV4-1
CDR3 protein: CASSQAQQVSSYEQYF
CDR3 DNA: TGCGCCAGCAGCCAAGCCCAACAGGTGAGCTCCTACGAGCAGTACTTC

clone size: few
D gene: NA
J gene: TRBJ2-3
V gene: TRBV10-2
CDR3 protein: CASSESTGYSTDTQYF
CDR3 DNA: TGCGCCAGCAGTGAGTCGACGGGTTATAGCACAGATACGCAGTATTTT

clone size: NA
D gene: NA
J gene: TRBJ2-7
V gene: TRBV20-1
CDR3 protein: CSARGRSSYEQYF
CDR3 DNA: TGCAGTGCTAGGGGACGGAGCTCCTACGAGCAGTACTTC

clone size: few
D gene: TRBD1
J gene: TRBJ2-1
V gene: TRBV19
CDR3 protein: CASSQDRGRITGEQFF
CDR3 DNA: TGTGCCAGTAGCCAAGACAGGGGGCGCATTACGGGTGAGCAGTTCTTC

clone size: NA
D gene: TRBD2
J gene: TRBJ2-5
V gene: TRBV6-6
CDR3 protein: CASSYSPKIAGYQETQYF
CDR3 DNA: TGTGCCAGCAGTTACTCCCCCAAAATAGCGGGGTACCAAGAGACCCAGTACTTC

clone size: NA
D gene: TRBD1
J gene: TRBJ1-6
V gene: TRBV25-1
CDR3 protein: CASSERTGGGSYNSPLHF
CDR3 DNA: TGTGCCAGCAGTGAACGGACAGGGGGCGGTTCCTATAATTCACCCCTCCACTTT

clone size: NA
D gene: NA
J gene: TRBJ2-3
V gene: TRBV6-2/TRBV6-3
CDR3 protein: CASSYAMSTDTQYF
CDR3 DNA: TGTGCCAGCAGTTACGCTATGAGCACAGATACGCAGTATTTT

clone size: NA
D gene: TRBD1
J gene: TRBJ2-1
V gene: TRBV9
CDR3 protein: CASSYTGGGYNGQFF
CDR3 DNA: TGTGCCAGCAGCTATACAGGGGGCGGCTACAATGGGCAGTTCTTC

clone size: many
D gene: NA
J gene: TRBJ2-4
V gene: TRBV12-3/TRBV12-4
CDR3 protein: CASTNGEVFQNIQYF
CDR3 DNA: TGTGCCAGCACCAACGGTGAAGTCTTCCAAAACATTCAGTACTTC

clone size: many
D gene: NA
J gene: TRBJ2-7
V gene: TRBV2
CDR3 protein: CASHRAPPYEQYF
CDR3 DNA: TGTGCCAGCCACAGGGCACCCCCCTACGAGCAGTACTTC

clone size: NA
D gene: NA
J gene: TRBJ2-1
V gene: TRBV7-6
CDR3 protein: CANSLRGQASGNEQFF
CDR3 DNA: TGTGCCAACAGCTTAAGGGGCCAGGCAAGTGGGAATGAGCAGTTCTTC

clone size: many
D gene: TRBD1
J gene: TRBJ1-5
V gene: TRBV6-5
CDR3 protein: CASRATGGRSNQPQHF
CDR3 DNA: TGTGCCAGCAGGGCTACAGGGGGCAGGAGCAATCAGCCCCAGCATTTT

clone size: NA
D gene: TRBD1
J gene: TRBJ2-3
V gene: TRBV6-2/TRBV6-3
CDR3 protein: CASSANLYQGAQPTDTQYF
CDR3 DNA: TGTGCCAGCAGTGCGAATTTATACCAGGGGGCCCAACCCACAGATACGCAGTATTTT

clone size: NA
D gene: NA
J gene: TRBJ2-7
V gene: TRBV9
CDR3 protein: CASTKEGSSDSEQYF
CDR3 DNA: TGTGCCAGCACCAAAGAGGGCAGTTCAGATAGCGAGCAGTACTTC

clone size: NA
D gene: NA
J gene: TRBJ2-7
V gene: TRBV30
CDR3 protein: CASSGAAVSYEQYF
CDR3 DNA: TGTGCCTCCTCGGGGGCAGCGGTTTCCTACGAGCAGTACTTC

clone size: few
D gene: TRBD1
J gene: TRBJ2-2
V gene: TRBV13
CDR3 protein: CASSSRTGEDTGELFF
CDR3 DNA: TGTGCCAGCAGCTCCAGGACAGGGGAGGACACCGGGGAGCTGTTTTTT

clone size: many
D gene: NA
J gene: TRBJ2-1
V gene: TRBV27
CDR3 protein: CASSLLGDNEQFF
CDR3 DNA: TGTGCCAGCAGCTTATTAGGGGACAATGAGCAGTTCTTC

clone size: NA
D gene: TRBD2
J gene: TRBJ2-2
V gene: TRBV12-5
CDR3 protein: CASGGDPSGRNTGELFF
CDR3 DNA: TGTGCTAGTGGGGGTGACCCGAGCGGGAGGAACACCGGGGAGCTGTTTTTT

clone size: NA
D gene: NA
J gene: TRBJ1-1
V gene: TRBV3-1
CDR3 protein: CASSQVRGASDTEAFF
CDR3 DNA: TGTGCCAGCAGCCAAGTCCGTGGCGCATCGGACACTGAAGCTTTCTTT

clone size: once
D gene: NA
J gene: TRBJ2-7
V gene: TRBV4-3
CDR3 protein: CASSQDRASPSYEQYF
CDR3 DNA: TGCGCCAGCAGCCAAGACCGGGCTAGCCCCTCCTACGAGCAGTACTTC

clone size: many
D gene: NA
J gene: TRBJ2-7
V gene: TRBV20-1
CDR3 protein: CSARDLTYEQYF
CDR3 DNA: TGCAGTGCTAGAGATTTAACCTACGAGCAGTACTTC

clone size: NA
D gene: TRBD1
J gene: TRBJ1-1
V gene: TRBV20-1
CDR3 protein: CSARQGFTEAFF
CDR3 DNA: TGCAGTGCTCGACAGGGTTTTACTGAAGCTTTCTTT

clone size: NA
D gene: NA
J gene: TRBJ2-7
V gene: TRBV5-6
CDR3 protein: CASSLVRDNRNYEQYF
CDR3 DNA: TGTGCCAGCAGCTTGGTTCGAGACAACCGCAACTACGAGCAGTACTTC

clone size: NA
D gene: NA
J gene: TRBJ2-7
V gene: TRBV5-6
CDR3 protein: CASSFRQAEEYF
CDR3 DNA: TGTGCCAGCAGCTTTAGACAGGCCGAGGAGTACTTC

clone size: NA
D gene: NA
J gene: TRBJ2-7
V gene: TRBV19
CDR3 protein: CASKGDQFYEQYF
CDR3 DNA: TGTGCCAGTAAGGGGGATCAGTTCTACGAGCAGTACTTC

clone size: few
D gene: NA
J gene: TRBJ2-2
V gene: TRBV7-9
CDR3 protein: CASSPSFLTGELFF
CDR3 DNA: TGTGCCAGCAGCCCCTCCTTCCTAACCGGGGAGCTGTTTTTT

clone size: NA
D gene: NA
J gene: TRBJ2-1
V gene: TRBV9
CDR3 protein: CASNKGDISYNEQFF
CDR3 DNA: TGTGCCAGCAACAAAGGGGACATCTCCTACAATGAGCAGTTCTTC

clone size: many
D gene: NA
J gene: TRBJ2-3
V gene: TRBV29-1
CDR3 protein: CSVEDRGWATDTQYF
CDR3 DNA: TGCAGCGTTGAAGATCGCGGCTGGGCCACAGATACGCAGTATTTT

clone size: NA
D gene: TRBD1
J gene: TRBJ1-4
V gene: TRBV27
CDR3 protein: CASSLWPFGQGASNEKLFF
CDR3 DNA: TGTGCCAGCAGTTTATGGCCGTTCGGACAGGGGGCATCTAATGAAAAACTGTTTTTT

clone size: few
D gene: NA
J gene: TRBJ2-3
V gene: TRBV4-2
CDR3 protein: CASSQGVYGSADTQYF
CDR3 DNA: TGTGCCAGCAGCCAAGGTGTGTACGGGAGCGCAGATACGCAGTATTTT

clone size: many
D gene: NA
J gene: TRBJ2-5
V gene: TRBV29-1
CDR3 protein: CSLSTLTDQETQYF
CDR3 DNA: TGCAGCCTATCGACTTTGACGGATCAAGAGACCCAGTACTTC

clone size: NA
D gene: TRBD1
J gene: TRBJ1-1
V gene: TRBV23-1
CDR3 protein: CASSQSRDRGFTEAFF
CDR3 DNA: TGCGCCAGCAGTCAATCGAGGGACAGAGGTTTCACTGAAGCTTTCTTT

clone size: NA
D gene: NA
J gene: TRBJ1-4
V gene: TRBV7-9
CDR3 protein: CASSLVLRGPYEKLFF
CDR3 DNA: TGTGCCAGCAGCTTAGTTTTAAGGGGCCCGTACGAAAAACTGTTTTTT

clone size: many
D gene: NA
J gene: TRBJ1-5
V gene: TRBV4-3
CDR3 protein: CASCGPQHF
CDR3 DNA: TGCGCCTCCTGCGGGCCCCAGCATTTT

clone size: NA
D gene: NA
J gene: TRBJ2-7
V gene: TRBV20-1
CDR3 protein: CSARDLKGENEQYF
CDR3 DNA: TGCAGTGCTAGAGATCTTAAGGGGGAGAACGAGCAGTACTTC

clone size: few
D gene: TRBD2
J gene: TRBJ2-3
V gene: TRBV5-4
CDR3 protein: CASSLGTSGGTQYF
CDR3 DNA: TGTGCCAGCAGCTTGGGGACTAGCGGGGGTACGCAGTATTTT

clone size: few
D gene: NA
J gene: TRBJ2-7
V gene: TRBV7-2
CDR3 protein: CASSPTLDSSYEQYF
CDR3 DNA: TGTGCCAGCAGCCCCACATTGGACAGCTCCTACGAGCAGTACTTC

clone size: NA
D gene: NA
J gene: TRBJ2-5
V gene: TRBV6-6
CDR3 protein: CASRLYGETQCF
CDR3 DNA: TGTGCCAGCAGACTCTACGGGGAGACCCAGTGCTTC

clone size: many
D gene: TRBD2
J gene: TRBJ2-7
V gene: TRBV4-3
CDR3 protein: CASSQGTSGNYEQYF
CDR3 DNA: TGCGCCAGCAGCCAAGGGACTAGCGGGAACTACGAGCAGTACTTC

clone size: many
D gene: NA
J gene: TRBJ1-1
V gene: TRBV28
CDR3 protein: CASRRQLYMNTEAFF
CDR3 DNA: TGTGCCAGCCGTCGACAGTTATATATGAACACTGAAGCTTTCTTT

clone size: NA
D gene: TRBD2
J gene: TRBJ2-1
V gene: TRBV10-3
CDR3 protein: CAISDWGEAGNYNEQFF
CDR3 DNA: TGTGCCATCAGTGATTGGGGCGAAGCGGGGAACTACAATGAGCAGTTCTTC

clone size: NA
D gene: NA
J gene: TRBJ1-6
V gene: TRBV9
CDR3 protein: CASSPNRDASYNSPLHF
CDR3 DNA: TGTGCCAGCAGCCCAAACCGGGACGCAAGCTATAATTCACCCCTCCACTTT

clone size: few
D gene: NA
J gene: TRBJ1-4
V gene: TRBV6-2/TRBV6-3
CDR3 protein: CASSLPYATTNEKLFF
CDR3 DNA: TGTGCCAGCAGTTTACCCTACGCGACAACTAATGAAAAACTGTTTTTT

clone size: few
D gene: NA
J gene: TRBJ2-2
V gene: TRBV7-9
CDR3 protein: CASPPGMNTGELFF
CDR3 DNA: TGTGCCAGCCCCCCGGGGATGAACACCGGGGAGCTGTTTTTT